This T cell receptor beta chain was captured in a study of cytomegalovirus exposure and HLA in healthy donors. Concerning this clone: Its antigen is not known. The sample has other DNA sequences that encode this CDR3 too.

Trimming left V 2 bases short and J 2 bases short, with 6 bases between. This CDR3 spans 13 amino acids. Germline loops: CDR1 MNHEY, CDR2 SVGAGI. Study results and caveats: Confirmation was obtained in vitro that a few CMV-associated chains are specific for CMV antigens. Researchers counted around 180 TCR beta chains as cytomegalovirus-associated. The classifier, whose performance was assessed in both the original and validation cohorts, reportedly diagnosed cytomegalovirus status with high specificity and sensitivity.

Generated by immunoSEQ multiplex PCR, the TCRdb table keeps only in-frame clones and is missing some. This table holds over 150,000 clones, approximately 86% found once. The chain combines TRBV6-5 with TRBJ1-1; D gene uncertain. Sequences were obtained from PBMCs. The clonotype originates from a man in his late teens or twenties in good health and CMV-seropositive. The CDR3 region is CASSYRGNTEAFF. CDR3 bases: TGTGCCAGCAGTTACAGAGGAAACACTGAAGCTTTCTTT.